This TCR beta chain was identified during a study of blood T cell repertoires in COVID-19. Study-level information: From the United States, Italy and Spain came samples of acute and convalescent COVID-19.

Some clones are missing from TCRdb's copy, which holds only in-frame ones; the method was immunoSEQ multiplex PCR. The sample has approximately 90,000 clones, 81% seen once. The CDR3 length is 15 residues. With V trimmed by 0 bases and J by 3 bases, 2 bases remained unmatched. Looked up from germline, CDR1 is MNHEY and CDR2 is SVGAGI. The TCR sequence derives from a man of 80 years or more with active or convalescent COVID-19. The sample taken for sequencing was peripheral blood. The chain carries TRBV6-5 and TRBJ1-2; 9 nucleotides match TRBD1. The DNA of the CDR3 is TGTGCCAGCAGTTACTCGTGGACAGGGGACTATGGCTACACCTTC. Residues: CASSYSWTGDYGYTF.